The rows below give T cell receptor beta chains drawn from one sample of a study of early T cells in non-severe SARS-CoV-2 infection. TCRdb called the 5' RACE reads again in MiXCR, with one record for every CDR3 protein. The table has approximately 39,000 distinct CDR3 sequences, more than 8% seen once. Material for sequencing was whole blood. The receptor set was obtained from an adult who was a healthcare worker with PCR-confirmed SARS-CoV-2 infection or an uninfected control (not recorded which). CDR3s include the opening cysteine and the closing phenylalanine or tryptophan. The order of the fields is J gene, V gene, clone size, CDR3 protein. Expanded clones get a size class; other rows say once, few or many, or leave the size out.

TRBJ1-2 TRBV29-1 many CSVPETGLGGYTF
TRBJ1-2 TRBV12-3/TRBV12-4 many CASSLSRTRQSYGYTF
TRBJ2-1 TRBV6-5 many CASSSPSGMNNEQFF
TRBJ1-2 TRBV29-1 . CSVERGYGYTF
TRBJ2-2 TRBV7-2 many CASSLGVSRTGGNTGELFF
TRBJ2-4 TRBV19 many CASSITGAQNIQYF
TRBJ2-2 TRBV9 . CASSVGGGAVGELFF
TRBJ2-1 TRBV11-3 . CASSLDPASDEQFF
TRBJ2-7 TRBV7-8 medium-sized CASSAGQTYEQYF
TRBJ2-6 TRBV19 few CASSSGTADSGANVLTF
TRBJ2-7 TRBV20-1 many CSARVGVAGRHEQYF
TRBJ1-3 TRBV6-6 . CASSAGTAHSGNTIYF
TRBJ2-7 TRBV5-1 many CASSSGQSTLYEQYF
TRBJ2-7 TRBV2 . CASLWDGPSTGEQYF
TRBJ2-7 TRBV11-2 many CASSASGTAKYEQYF
TRBJ2-3 TRBV7-9 few CASSLPSRGVITDTQYF
TRBJ2-6 TRBV7-2 many CASSLGGANVLTF